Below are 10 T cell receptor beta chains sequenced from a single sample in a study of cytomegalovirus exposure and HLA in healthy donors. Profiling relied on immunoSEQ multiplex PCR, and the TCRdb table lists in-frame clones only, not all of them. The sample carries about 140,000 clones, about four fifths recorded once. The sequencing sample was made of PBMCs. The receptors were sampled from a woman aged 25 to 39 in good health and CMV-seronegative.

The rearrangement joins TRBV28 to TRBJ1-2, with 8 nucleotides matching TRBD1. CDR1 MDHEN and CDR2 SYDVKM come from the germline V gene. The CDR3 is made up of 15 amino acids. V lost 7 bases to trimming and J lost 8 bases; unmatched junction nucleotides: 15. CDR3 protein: CASTPPDRVSKGYTF. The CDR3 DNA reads TGTGCCAGCACCCCACCGGACAGGGTTTCTAAAGGCTACACCTTC.

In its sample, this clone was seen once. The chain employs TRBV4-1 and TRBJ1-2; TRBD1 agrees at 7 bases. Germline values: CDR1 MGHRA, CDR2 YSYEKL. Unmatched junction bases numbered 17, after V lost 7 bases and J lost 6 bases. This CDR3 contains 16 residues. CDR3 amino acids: CASTPPGGTAENGYTF. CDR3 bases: TGCGCCAGCACCCCCCCAGGAGGGACAGCGGAAAATGGCTACACCTTC.

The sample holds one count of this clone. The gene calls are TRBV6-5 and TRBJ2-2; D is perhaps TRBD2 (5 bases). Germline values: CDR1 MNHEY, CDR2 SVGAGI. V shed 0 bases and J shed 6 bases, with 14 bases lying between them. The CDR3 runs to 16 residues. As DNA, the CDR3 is TGTGCCAGCAGTTACTCGATTGGGGAGTGGGCCGGGGAGCTGTTTTTT. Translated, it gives CASSYSIGEWAGELFF.

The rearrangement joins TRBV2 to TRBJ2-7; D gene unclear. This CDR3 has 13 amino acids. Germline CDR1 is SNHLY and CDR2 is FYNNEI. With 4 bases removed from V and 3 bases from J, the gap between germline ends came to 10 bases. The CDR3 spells CASSVDLGYEQYF. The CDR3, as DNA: TGTGCCAGCAGTGTAGACCTAGGCTACGAGCAGTACTTC.

This CDR3 reads CASSGADRLNTEAFF. CDR3 bases: TGCGCCAGCAGCGGGGCGGACAGATTGAACACTGAAGCTTTCTTT. The chain links TRBV4-1 to TRBJ1-1, with a weak D call TRBD1 (6 bases). Germline loops: CDR1 MGHRA, CDR2 YSYEKL. The CDR3 contains 15 residues. Trimming took off 5 bases at V and 0 bases at J, with 13 bases between the two ends.

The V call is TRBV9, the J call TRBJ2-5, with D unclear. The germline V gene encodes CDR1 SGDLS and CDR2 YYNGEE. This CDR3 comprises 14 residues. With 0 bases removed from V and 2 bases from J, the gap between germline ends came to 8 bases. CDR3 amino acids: CASSVVASQETQYF. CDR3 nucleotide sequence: TGTGCCAGCAGCGTAGTGGCATCGCAAGAGACCCAGTACTTC.

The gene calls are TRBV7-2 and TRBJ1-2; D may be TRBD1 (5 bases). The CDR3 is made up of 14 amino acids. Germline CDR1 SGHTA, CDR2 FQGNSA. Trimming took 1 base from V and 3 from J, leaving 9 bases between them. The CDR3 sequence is CASSLGDWDYGYTF. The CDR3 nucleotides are TGTGCCAGCAGCTTAGGGGACTGGGACTATGGCTACACCTTC.

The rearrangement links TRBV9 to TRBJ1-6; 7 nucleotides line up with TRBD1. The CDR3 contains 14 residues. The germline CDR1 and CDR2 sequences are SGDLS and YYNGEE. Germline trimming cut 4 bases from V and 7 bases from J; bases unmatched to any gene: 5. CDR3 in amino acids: CASSIGGGNSPLHF. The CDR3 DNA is TGTGCCAGCAGCATAGGGGGCGGCAATTCACCCCTCCACTTT.

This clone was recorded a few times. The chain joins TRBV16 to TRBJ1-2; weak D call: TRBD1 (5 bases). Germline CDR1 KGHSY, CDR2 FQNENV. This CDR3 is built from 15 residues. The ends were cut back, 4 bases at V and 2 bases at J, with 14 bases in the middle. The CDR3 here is CASSPIRGVNYGYTF. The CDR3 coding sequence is TGTGCCAGCAGCCCAATACGGGGGGTAAACTATGGCTACACCTTC.

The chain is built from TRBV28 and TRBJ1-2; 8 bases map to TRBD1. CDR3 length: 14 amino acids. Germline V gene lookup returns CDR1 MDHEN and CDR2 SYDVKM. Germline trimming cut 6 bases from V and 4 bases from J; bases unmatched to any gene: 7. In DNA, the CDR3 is TGTGCCAGCAGAGGTCCGGGACAGGCCTATGGCTACACCTTC. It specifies CASRGPGQAYGYTF.